The 5 T cell receptor beta chains below were found in one sample sequenced in a study of cytomegalovirus exposure and HLA in healthy donors. Libraries were prepared by immunoSEQ multiplex PCR; TCRdb keeps only in-frame clonotypes and omits some of them. Here the sample spans 250,000 to 350,000 clones, roughly 90% being singletons. The sequencing input was PBMCs. The origin of the receptors is a man aged 30 to 39 in good health and CMV-seronegative.

V usage is TRBV6-1 and J usage is TRBJ2-3; possibly TRBD1 for D (5 bases). From germline, CDR1 is MNHNS and CDR2 SASEGT. V gave up 8 bases and J gave up 0 bases, with 12 bases separating them. The CDR3 has 14 amino acids. The CDR3 protein is CASCRATSTDTQYF. The CDR3 DNA follows: TGTGCCAGCTGCAGGGCCACTAGCACAGATACGCAGTATTTT.

The chain has TRBV19 and TRBJ1-2, with a weak D call TRBD1 (6 bases). In germline, CDR1 is LNHDA, CDR2 SQIVND (reference sequence). Trimming took 3 bases from V and 2 from J, leaving 13 bases between them. The CDR3 is 15 amino acids. The CDR3 DNA is TGTGCCAGTAGTATTCCGTCCAGGGGAAACTATGGCTACACCTTC. It translates to CASSIPSRGNYGYTF.

This chain uses TRBV2 with TRBJ2-6, with D hard to call. The germline V and J ends were trimmed by 4 bases and 0 bases, with 10 bases remaining between them. The CDR3 has 16 amino acids. Germline V gene lookup returns CDR1 SNHLY and CDR2 FYNNEI. This CDR3 is CASSVGRTSGANVLTF. CDR3 nucleotides: TGTGCCAGCAGTGTGGGCCGAACCTCTGGGGCCAACGTCCTGACTTTC.

V usage is TRBV7-9 and J usage is TRBJ1-6, with D maybe TRBD1 (6 bases). Germline CDR1 SEHNR, CDR2 FQNEAQ (reference sequence). The V gene lost 4 bases and the J gene lost 0 bases, with 13 bases spanning the gap. The CDR3 is 17 residues long. DNA for the CDR3: TGTGCCAGCAGCTCCCGGACAGAGAGCTCCTATAATTCACCCCTCCACTTT. Its translation is CASSSRTESSYNSPLHF.

The V gene is TRBV10-3, the J gene TRBJ2-7; D is possibly TRBD1 (7 bases). Germline CDR1 is ENHRY and CDR2 is SYGVKD. This CDR3 region has 15 residues. The ends were cut back, 0 bases at V and 3 bases at J, with 12 bases in the middle. The CDR3 nucleotides read TGTGCCATCAGTGAGTCGCAGGGGGGTAGCTACGAGCAGTACTTC. Its protein is CAISESQGGSYEQYF.